This T cell receptor beta chain was documented in a study of shared clonotypes between healthy human individuals. Study observations and caveats: The diversity represented, both genetic and in exposure history, was limited by few donors.

The naive CD8 population came from CD45RO-negative cells selected for CCR7, without terminally differentiated effector memory CD45RA+ cells. In the sorted-subset replicate PCRs, 200 ng DNA, tens of thousands of T cell genomes, was used. Authors' analysis steps: Owing to the provision of junction-only sequences devoid of quality scores by immunoSEQ, filtering differed. Data came from immunoSEQ multiplex PCR; TCRdb stores just in-frame clones and leaves some out. From that table come the V and J calls and clone size; the DNA was used to work out D and trimming. This sample has 660,000 or so clones; around 96% occur once, and the top ten carry about 0.11%. A remark on this clone: The antigen is undetermined.

The germline gives CDR1 MNHNS, CDR2 SASEGT. The CDR3 runs 18 residues. Trimming stripped 0 bases from V and 4 bases from J, with 21 bases between. The specimen was naive CD8+ T cells sorted from blood. The sequence was obtained from a woman aged 25 to 39 in good health. The chain is built from TRBV6-1 and TRBJ1-2, with D unclear. The CDR3 coding sequence is TGTGCCAGCAGTGAAGCGGGGTGGATCGGCAGTTCGGGCTATGGCTACACCTTC. Its translation: CASSEAGWIGSSGYGYTF.